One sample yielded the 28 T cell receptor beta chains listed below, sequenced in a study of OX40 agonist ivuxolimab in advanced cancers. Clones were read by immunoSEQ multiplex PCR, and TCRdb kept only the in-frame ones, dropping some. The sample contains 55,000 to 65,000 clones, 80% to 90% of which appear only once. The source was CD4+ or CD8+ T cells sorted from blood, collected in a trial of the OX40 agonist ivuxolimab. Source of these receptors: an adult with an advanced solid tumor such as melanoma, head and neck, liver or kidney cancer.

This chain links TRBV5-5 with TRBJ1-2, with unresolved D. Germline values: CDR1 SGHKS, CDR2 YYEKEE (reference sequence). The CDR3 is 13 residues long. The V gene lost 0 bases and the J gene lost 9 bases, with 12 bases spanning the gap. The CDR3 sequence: CASSLEESRSYTF. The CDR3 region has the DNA TGTGCCAGCAGCTTGGAGGAGAGCCGGAGCTACACCTTC.

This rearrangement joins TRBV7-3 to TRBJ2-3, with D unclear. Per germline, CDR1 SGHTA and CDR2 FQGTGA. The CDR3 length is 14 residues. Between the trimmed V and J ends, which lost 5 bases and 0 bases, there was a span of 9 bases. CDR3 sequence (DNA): TGTGCCAGCAGCCCCGGTTCTAGCACAGATACGCAGTATTTT. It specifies CASSPGSSTDTQYF.

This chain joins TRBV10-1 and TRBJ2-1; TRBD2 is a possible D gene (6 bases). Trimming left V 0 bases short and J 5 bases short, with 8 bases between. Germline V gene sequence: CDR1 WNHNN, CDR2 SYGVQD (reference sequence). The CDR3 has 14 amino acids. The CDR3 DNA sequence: TGCGCCAGCAGTGAGTCGGGGGGAAACAATGAGCAGTTCTTC. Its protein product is CASSESGGNNEQFF.

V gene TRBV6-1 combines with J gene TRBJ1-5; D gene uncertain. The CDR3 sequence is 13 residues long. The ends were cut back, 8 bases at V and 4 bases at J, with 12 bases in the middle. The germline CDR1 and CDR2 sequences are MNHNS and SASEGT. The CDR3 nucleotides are TGTGCCAGCGCCGGAGGAGGTAATCAGCCCCAGCATTTT. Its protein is CASAGGGNQPQHF.

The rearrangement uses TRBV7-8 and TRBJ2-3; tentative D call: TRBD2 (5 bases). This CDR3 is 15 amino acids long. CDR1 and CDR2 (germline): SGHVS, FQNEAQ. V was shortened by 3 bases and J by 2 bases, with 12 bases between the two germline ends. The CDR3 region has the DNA TGTGCCAGCAGCTTTGGCCGGAGGACCACAGATACGCAGTATTTT. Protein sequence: CASSFGRRTTDTQYF. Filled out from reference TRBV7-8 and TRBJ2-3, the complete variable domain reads GAGVSQSPRYKVAKRGQDVALRCDPISGHVSLFWYQQALGQGPEFLTYFQNEAQLDKSGLPSDRFFAERPEGSVSTLKIQRTQQEDSAVYLCASSFGRRTTDTQYFGPGTRLTVL.

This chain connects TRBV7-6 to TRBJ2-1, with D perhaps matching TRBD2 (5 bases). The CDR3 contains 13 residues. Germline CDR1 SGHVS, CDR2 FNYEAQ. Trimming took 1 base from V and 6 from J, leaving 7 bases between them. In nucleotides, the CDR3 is TGTGCCAGCAGCTTAGGGACTCCCAATGAGCAGTTCTTC. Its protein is CASSLGTPNEQFF.

CDR3 amino acids: CASSYSQGPSYEQYF. CDR3 DNA sequence: TGTGCCAGCAGCTATTCACAGGGGCCCTCCTACGAGCAGTACTTC. This chain joins TRBV6-5 and TRBJ2-7, with 7 bases identical to TRBD1. This CDR3 is 15 amino acids long. The ends lost 6 bases at V and 0 bases at J; junction bases unmatched: 8. Germline V CDR1 and CDR2: MNHEY, SVGAGI.

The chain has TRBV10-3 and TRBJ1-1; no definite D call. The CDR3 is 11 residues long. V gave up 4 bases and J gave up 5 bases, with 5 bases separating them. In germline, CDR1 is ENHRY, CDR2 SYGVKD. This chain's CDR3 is CAISGGTEAFF. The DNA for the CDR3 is TGTGCCATCAGTGGAGGGACTGAAGCTTTCTTT.

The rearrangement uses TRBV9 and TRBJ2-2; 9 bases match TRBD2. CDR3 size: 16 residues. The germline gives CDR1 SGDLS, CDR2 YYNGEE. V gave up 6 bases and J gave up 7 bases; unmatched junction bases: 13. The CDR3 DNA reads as TGTGCCAGCAAAGCTTCGGGTAGCGGGGGAGTCGGGGAGCTGTTTTTT. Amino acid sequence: CASKASGSGGVGELFF. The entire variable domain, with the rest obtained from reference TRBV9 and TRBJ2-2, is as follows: DSGVTQTPKHLITATGQRVTLRCSPRSGDLSVYWYQQSLDQGLQFLIQYYNGEERAKGNILERFSAQQFPDLHSELNLSSLELGDSALYFCASKASGSGGVGELFFGEGSRLTVL.

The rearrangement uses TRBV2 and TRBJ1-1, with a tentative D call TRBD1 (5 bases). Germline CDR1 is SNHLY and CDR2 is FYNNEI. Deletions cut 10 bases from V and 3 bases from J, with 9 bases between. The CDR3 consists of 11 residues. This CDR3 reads CATLGDTEAFF. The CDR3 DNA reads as TGTGCCACCCTAGGGGACACTGAAGCTTTCTTT.

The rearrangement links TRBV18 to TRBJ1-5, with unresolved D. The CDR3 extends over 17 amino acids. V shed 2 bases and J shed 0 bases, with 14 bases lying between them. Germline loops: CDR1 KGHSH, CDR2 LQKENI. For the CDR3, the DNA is TGTGCCAGCTCACCAGCCCAGGTTACGTATAGCAATCAGCCCCAGCATTTT. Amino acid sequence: CASSPAQVTYSNQPQHF.

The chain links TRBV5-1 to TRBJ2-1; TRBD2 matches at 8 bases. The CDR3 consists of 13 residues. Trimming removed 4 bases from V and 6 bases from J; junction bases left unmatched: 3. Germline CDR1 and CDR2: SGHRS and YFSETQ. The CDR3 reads CASSPGGFNEQFF. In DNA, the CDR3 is TGCGCCAGCAGCCCGGGAGGGTTCAATGAGCAGTTCTTC.

This chain's CDR3 is CASSPPGSSYNEQFF. The CDR3 coding sequence is TGTGCCAGCTCCCCGCCAGGGAGTTCCTACAATGAGCAGTTCTTC. The genes are TRBV18 and TRBJ2-1, with D perhaps given as TRBD1 or TRBD2 (5 bases each). V was shortened by 6 bases and J by 1 base, with 13 bases between the two germline ends. Germline assignment: CDR1 KGHSH and CDR2 LQKENI. The CDR3 loop spans 15 amino acids.

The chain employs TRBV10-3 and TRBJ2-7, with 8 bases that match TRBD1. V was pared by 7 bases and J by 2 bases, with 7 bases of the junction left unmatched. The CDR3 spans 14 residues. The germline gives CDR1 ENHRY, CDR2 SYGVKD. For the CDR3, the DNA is TGTGCCATCATTCGGACAGGGAAGGCCTACGAGCAGTACTTC. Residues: CAIIRTGKAYEQYF.

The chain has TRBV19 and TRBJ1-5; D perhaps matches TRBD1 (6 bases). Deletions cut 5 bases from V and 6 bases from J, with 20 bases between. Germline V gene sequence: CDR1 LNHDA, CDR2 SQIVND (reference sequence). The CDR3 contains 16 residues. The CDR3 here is CASSPARGTGSQPQHF. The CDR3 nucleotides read TGTGCCAGTAGTCCTGCTAGGGGGACCGGGAGTCAGCCCCAGCATTTT.

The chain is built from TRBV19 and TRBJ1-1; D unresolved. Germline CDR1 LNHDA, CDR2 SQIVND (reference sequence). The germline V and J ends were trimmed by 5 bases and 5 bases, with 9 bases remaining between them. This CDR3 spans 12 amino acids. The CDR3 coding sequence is TGTGCCAGTAGTCTCCCTGGTACTGAAGCTTTCTTT. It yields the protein CASSLPGTEAFF.

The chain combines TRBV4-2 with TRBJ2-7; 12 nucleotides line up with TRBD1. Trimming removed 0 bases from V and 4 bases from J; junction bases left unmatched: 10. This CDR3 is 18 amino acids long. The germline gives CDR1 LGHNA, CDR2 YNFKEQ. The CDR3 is CASSQDTSRDRGLYEQYF. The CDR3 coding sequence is TGTGCCAGCAGCCAAGATACCTCCCGGGACAGGGGGCTGTACGAGCAGTACTTC.

In DNA form, the CDR3 reads TGTGCCAGCAGTACAAGACAGGGTTGGGGCTACACCTTC. This encodes CASSTRQGWGYTF. The chain combines TRBV28 with TRBJ1-2; TRBD1 matches 7 bases. V shed 5 bases and J 8 bases; nucleotides not matched to a gene: 8. This CDR3 has 13 amino acids. Germline loops: CDR1 MDHEN, CDR2 SYDVKM.

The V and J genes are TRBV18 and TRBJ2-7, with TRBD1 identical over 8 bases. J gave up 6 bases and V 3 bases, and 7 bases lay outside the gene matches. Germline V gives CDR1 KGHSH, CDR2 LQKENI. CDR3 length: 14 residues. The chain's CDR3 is CASSPGTDRGEQYF. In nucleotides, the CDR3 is TGTGCCAGCTCACCCGGGACAGACAGGGGCGAGCAGTACTTC.

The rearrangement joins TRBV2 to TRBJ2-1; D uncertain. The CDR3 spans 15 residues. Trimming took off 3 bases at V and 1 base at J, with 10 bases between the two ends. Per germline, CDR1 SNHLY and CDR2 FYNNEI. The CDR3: CASSEELASYNEQFF. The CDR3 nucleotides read TGTGCCAGCAGTGAGGAACTCGCGTCCTACAATGAGCAGTTCTTC.

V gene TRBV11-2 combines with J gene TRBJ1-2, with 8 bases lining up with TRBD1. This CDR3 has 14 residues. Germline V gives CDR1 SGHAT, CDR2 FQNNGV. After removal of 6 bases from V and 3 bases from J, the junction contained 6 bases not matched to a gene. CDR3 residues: CASSPGGADYGYTF. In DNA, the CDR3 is TGTGCCAGCAGTCCAGGGGGCGCTGACTATGGCTACACCTTC.

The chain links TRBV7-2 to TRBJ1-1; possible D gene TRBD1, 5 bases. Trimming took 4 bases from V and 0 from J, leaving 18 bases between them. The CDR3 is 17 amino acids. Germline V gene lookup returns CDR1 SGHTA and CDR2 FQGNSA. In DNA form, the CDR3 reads TGTGCCAGCAGCTCCTGGGACTGGTCCTACATGAACACTGAAGCTTTCTTT. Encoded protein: CASSSWDWSYMNTEAFF.

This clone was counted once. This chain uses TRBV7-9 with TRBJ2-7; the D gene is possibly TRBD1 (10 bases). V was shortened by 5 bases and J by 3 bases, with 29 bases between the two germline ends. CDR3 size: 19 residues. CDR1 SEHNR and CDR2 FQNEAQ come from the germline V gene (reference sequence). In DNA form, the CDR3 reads TGTGCCAGCAGCCCGGGACAGGGGCTTACGGGACTAGCCCACTACGAGCAGTACTTC. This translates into CASSPGQGLTGLAHYEQYF.

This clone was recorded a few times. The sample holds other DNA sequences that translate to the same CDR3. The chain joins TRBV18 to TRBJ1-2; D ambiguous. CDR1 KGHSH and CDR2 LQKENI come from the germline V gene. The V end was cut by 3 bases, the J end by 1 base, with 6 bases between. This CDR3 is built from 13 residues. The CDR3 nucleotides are TGTGCCAGCTCACCCGGGAATAACTATGGCTACACCTTC. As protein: CASSPGNNYGYTF.

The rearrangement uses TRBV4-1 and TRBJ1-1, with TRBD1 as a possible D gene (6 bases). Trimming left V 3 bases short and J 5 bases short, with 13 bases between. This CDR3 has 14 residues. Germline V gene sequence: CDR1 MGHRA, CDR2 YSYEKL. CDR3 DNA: TGCGCCAGCAGCCACCTCACCAGGGGAACTGAAGCTTTCTTT. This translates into CASSHLTRGTEAFF.

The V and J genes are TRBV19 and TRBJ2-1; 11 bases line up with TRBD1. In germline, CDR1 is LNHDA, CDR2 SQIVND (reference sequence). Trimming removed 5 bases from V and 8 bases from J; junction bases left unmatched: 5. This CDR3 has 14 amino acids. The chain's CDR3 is CASSLGQGGDEQFF. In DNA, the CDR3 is TGTGCCAGTAGTCTGGGACAGGGGGGGGATGAGCAGTTCTTC.

The CDR3 DNA reads TGTGCCAGCAGTTTAATTGGACAAGAAGCAAACGAGCAGTACTTC. Amino acids: CASSLIGQEANEQYF. The chain has TRBV28 and TRBJ2-7, with D perhaps matching TRBD1 (5 bases). CDR3 length equals 15 residues. The V gene lost 2 bases and the J gene lost 5 bases, with 16 bases spanning the gap. Germline V CDR1 and CDR2: MDHEN, SYDVKM.

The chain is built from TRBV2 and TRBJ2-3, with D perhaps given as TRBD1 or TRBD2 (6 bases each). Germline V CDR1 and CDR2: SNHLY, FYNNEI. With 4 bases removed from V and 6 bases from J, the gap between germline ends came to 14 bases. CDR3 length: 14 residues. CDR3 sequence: CASSGGAKADTQYF. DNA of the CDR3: TGTGCCAGCAGTGGGGGGGCCAAGGCGGATACGCAGTATTTT.